Each of the 28 T cell receptor beta chains below was sequenced from the same sample in a study of cytomegalovirus exposure and HLA in healthy donors. Amplification used 60 Vbeta primers and 13 Jbeta primers. Assay used: immunoSEQ multiplex PCR; TCRdb lists only in-frame clones, some missing. Its listing shows some 47,000 clones. The source material was PBMCs. All receptors come from a woman in her forties in good health and CMV-seronegative.

V usage is TRBV11-3 and J usage is TRBJ2-1; D is ambiguous. Per the germline V gene, CDR1 is SGHNT and CDR2 is YENEEA. The CDR3 sequence is 15 residues long. The V gene lost 8 bases and the J gene lost 3 bases, with 17 bases spanning the gap. CDR3 DNA: TGTGCCAGCGCCCTGGGCAGCCATGGCTACAATGAGCAGTTCTTC. It yields the protein CASALGSHGYNEQFF.

The chain employs TRBV7-3 and TRBJ2-3; 7 bases agree with TRBD1. The CDR3 totals 15 residues. The J segment lost 2 bases and the V segment lost 5 bases, leaving 7 bases of the junction unmatched. Germline V CDR1 and CDR2: SGHTA, FQGTGA. CDR3 bases: TGTGCCAGCAGCCGGTTGACAGGGACCACAGATACGCAGTATTTT. Translated, it gives CASSRLTGTTDTQYF.

The CDR3 region has the DNA TGTGCCAGCAGCGTAGGAATAGCGGGTGAGACCCAGTACTTC. It codes for CASSVGIAGETQYF. The chain recombines TRBV9 with TRBJ2-5; 7 positions agree with TRBD2. Per germline, CDR1 SGDLS and CDR2 YYNGEE. CDR3 length: 14 residues. J was trimmed by 5 bases and V by 0 bases; bases with no gene match: 4.

The DNA of the CDR3 is TGTGCCAGCAGCTTGGGTAGCGGGAGGGCCCTAAGCACAGATACGCAGTATTTT. Encoded protein: CASSLGSGRALSTDTQYF. This chain links TRBV13 with TRBJ2-3, with 11 bases aligning to TRBD2. Germline trimming cut 3 bases from V and 0 bases from J; bases unmatched to any gene: 8. Germline CDR1 and CDR2: PRHDT and FYEKMQ (reference sequence). The CDR3 has 18 amino acids.

The chain combines TRBV7-9 with TRBJ2-7; unclear D gene. This CDR3 is built from 14 residues. V was cut by 1 base and J by 0 bases, with 7 bases left in between. Germline values: CDR1 SEHNR, CDR2 FQNEAQ (reference sequence). The CDR3 sequence: CASSLDSNSYEQYF. CDR3 nucleotides: TGTGCCAGCAGCTTAGACTCCAACTCCTACGAGCAGTACTTC.

This chain uses TRBV2 with TRBJ1-1; no clear D gene. Trimming stripped 4 bases from V and 5 bases from J, with 14 bases between. CDR3 length equals 14 residues. Germline CDR1 reads SNHLY; CDR2 reads FYNNEI. The CDR3 loop is CASSVRVQTTEAFF. The CDR3 nucleotides read TGTGCCAGCAGTGTGAGAGTCCAGACAACTGAAGCTTTCTTT.

This chain connects TRBV18 to TRBJ2-3; the D is unclear. Deletions cut 2 bases from V and 4 bases from J, with 10 bases between. The CDR3 is 14 amino acids. CDR1 KGHSH and CDR2 LQKENI come from the germline V gene. The CDR3 protein is CASSPTMAADTQYF. The CDR3 DNA reads as TGTGCCAGCTCACCAACGATGGCGGCAGATACGCAGTATTTT. The full variable domain, completed using reference TRBV18 and TRBJ2-3, is NAGVMQNPRHLVRRRGQEARLRCSPMKGHSHVYWYRQLPEEGLKFMVYLQKENIIDESGMPKERFSAEFPKEGPSILRIQQVVRGDSAAYFCASSPTMAADTQYFGPGTRLTVL.

This sequence joins TRBV9 and TRBJ2-6; 7 bases match TRBD2. Germline CDR1 reads SGDLS; CDR2 reads YYNGEE. The V gene end was trimmed by 3 bases and the J gene end by 1 base; junction bases not matched to a gene: 7. The CDR3 consists of 17 residues. CDR3 region: CASSGSVAGSGANVLTF. The CDR3 coding sequence is TGTGCCAGCAGCGGATCAGTAGCGGGTTCTGGGGCCAACGTCCTGACTTTC. The whole variable domain, remainder taken from reference TRBV9 and TRBJ2-6, is DSGVTQTPKHLITATGQRVTLRCSPRSGDLSVYWYQQSLDQGLQFLIQYYNGEERAKGNILERFSAQQFPDLHSELNLSSLELGDSALYFCASSGSVAGSGANVLTFGAGSRLTVL.

Written as DNA, the CDR3 is TGCGCCAGCAGCTTAGGGGACTCCTACAATGAGCAGTTCTTC. The encoded protein is CASSLGDSYNEQFF. This chain links TRBV5-1 with TRBJ2-1; maybe TRBD1 (5 bases). V was trimmed by 2 bases and J by 0 bases, leaving 6 bases between them. CDR1 and CDR2 from the germline V gene are SGHRS and YFSETQ. The length of the CDR3 is 14 residues.

The gene calls are TRBV6-1 and TRBJ2-2; 7 nucleotides match TRBD1. The ends lost 6 bases at V and 5 bases at J; junction bases unmatched: 3. The CDR3 covers 13 residues. Germline CDR1 is MNHNS and CDR2 is SASEGT. The CDR3 DNA reads as TGTGCCAGCAGGACAGGGAAGACCGGGGAGCTGTTTTTT. Its translation is CASRTGKTGELFF.

J is TRBJ1-2 and V is TRBV5-1; 7 bases are shared with TRBD1. CDR3 length equals 14 residues. The junction had 4 bases not matched to a gene; V was cut back by 2 bases and J by 3 bases. Germline CDR1 and CDR2: SGHRS and YFSETQ. CDR3 protein: CASSFGDRDYGYTF. The DNA for the CDR3 is TGCGCCAGCAGCTTCGGGGACAGAGACTATGGCTACACCTTC.

The V call is TRBV10-3, the J call TRBJ2-5; 11 nucleotides match TRBD2. V lost 2 bases and J lost 1; bases outside the gene matches: 6. The CDR3 contains 17 residues. Germline CDR1 reads ENHRY; CDR2 reads SYGVKD. CDR3 DNA: TGTGCCATCAGTGAGGGACTAGGGACTAGCGGCCAAGAGACCCAGTACTTC. Translated: CAISEGLGTSGQETQYF.

The chain employs TRBV5-6 and TRBJ2-5, with D maybe TRBD2 (6 bases). With 7 bases removed from V and 4 bases from J, the gap between germline ends came to 20 bases. This CDR3 has 15 amino acids. Germline-derived CDR1 and CDR2 are SGHDT and YYEEEE. CDR3 amino acids: CASHQNGGARETQYF. CDR3 in DNA: TGTGCCAGCCACCAAAACGGAGGGGCACGAGAGACCCAGTACTTC.

The chain's CDR3 is CASSLAVSPNTGELFF. For the CDR3, the DNA is TGTGCCAGCAGCTTAGCGGTTAGCCCGAACACCGGGGAGCTGTTTTTT. The chain employs TRBV11-3 and TRBJ2-2; D is unclear. The V gene lost 1 base and the J gene lost 0 bases, with 9 bases spanning the gap. The germline CDR1 and CDR2 sequences are SGHNT and YENEEA. This CDR3 comprises 16 residues.

The V call is TRBV27, the J call TRBJ1-5; TRBD1 aligns across 7 bases. Trimming took 6 bases from V and 6 from J; bases not matched to a gene: 2. This CDR3 has 12 amino acids. CDR1 and CDR2 from the germline V gene are MNHEY and SMNVEV (reference sequence). CDR3 loop: CASRQGGQPQHF. DNA of the CDR3: TGTGCCAGCAGGCAGGGGGGTCAGCCCCAGCATTTT.

About this clone itself: One end of the junction fails to match germline, which may point to a read error. The V call is TRBV10-3, the J call TRBJ2-7, with D possibly TRBD1 on 5 matching bases. The CDR3 is made up of 12 amino acids. Germline V gives CDR1 ENHRY, CDR2 SYGVKD. DNA for the CDR3: TGTGCCATCAGTGTAGGTCAAGAGGCAGGGCCCTTC. It translates to CAISVGQEAGPF.

The chain couples TRBV20-1 to TRBJ2-7; D not resolved. Trimming removed 3 bases at V and 2 bases at J, with 5 bases between. The germline V gene has CDR1 DFQATT and CDR2 SNEGSKA (reference sequence). This CDR3 is 11 amino acids long. The CDR3 sequence: CSASGPYEQYF. CDR3 DNA sequence: TGCAGTGCTAGTGGGCCCTACGAGCAGTACTTC.

This chain links TRBV20-1 with TRBJ1-4, with 8 bases matching TRBD1. From germline, CDR1 is DFQATT and CDR2 SNEGSKA (reference sequence). CDR3 size: 11 residues. CDR3 region: CSIDRGEKLFF. The CDR3 DNA follows: TGCAGCATAGACAGGGGCGAAAAACTGTTTTTT.

The J gene is TRBJ2-3, the V gene TRBV19, with D perhaps TRBD1 (5 bases). The CDR3 contains 14 residues. The V and J ends lost 3 bases and 5 bases respectively, with 12 bases between them. Germline values: CDR1 LNHDA, CDR2 SQIVND (reference sequence). This CDR3 reads CASSIQGIIDTQYF. CDR3 DNA: TGTGCCAGTAGTATCCAGGGAATTATAGATACGCAGTATTTT.

The chain has TRBV2 and TRBJ2-7, with 8 bases fitting TRBD1. This CDR3 region has 13 residues. The germline gives CDR1 SNHLY, CDR2 FYNNEI. With V trimmed by 5 bases and J by 4 bases, 4 bases remained unmatched. The DNA of the CDR3 is TGTGCCAGCAGTTCCGGGACAGGTTACGAGCAGTACTTC. Its translation: CASSSGTGYEQYF.

The CDR3 loop is CASSLAVAGADTQYF. DNA for the CDR3: TGCGCCAGCAGCTTGGCGGTAGCGGGCGCAGATACGCAGTATTTT. The chain is built from TRBV5-1 and TRBJ2-3; 7 bases fit TRBD2. CDR3 size: 15 residues. Germline loops: CDR1 SGHRS, CDR2 YFSETQ. Losses at the gene ends were 0 bases for V and 4 bases for J; bases not matched to a gene: 5. The whole variable domain, filled in from reference TRBV5-1 and TRBJ2-3, reads KAGVTQTPRYLIKTRGQQVTLSCSPISGHRSVSWYQQTPGQGLQFLFEYFSETQRNKGNFPGRFSGRQFSNSRSEMNVSTLELGDSALYLCASSLAVAGADTQYFGPGTRLTVL.

The chain joins TRBV4-2 to TRBJ1-2; D call uncertain. V was cut by 0 bases and J by 4 bases, with 9 bases left in between. CDR1 LGHNA and CDR2 YNFKEQ come from the germline V gene. This CDR3 comprises 14 residues. CDR3 loop: CASSQDLGLYGYTF. The CDR3, as DNA: TGTGCCAGCAGCCAAGACCTCGGTCTCTATGGCTACACCTTC.

This chain links TRBV4-3 with TRBJ2-5; TRBD2 matches 12 bases. The CDR3 is 13 residues long. CDR1 and CDR2 from the germline V gene are LGHNA and YSLEER. With 4 bases clipped from V and 10 bases from J, the junction kept 4 bases outside the gene matches. The CDR3 loop reads CASSLRLAGDQYF. The CDR3 DNA reads TGCGCCAGCAGCCTTCGACTAGCGGGGGACCAGTACTTC.

V gene TRBV18 combines with J gene TRBJ1-2; TRBD1 matches 9 bases. J gave up 8 bases and V 2 bases, and 27 bases lay outside the gene matches. Per germline, CDR1 KGHSH and CDR2 LQKENI. This CDR3 is 21 amino acids long. The CDR3 loop reads CASSPGQLSTGQGYGVWGYTF. Written as DNA, the CDR3 is TGTGCCAGCTCACCAGGTCAGTTGTCGACGGGACAGGGTTATGGTGTGTGGGGCTACACCTTC. The full variable domain, with the rest looked up from reference TRBV18 and TRBJ1-2, is NAGVMQNPRHLVRRRGQEARLRCSPMKGHSHVYWYRQLPEEGLKFMVYLQKENIIDESGMPKERFSAEFPKEGPSILRIQQVVRGDSAAYFCASSPGQLSTGQGYGVWGYTFGSGTRLTVV.

Written as DNA, the CDR3 is TGTGCCAGTAGCTCCTGGGGGCAGGGAACATCCTACGAGCAGTACTTC. Encoded protein: CASSSWGQGTSYEQYF. The rearrangement links TRBV19 to TRBJ2-7; tentative D call: TRBD1 (6 bases). CDR3 size: 16 residues. The V gene lost 6 bases and the J gene lost 1 base, with 19 bases spanning the gap. Germline values: CDR1 LNHDA, CDR2 SQIVND (reference sequence).

The V gene is TRBV7-2, the J gene TRBJ2-5; 10 bases are a match to TRBD2. J gave up 7 bases and V 7 bases, and 12 bases lay outside the gene matches. This CDR3 is built from 15 residues. Looked up from germline, CDR1 is SGHTA and CDR2 is FQGNSA. The CDR3 region has the DNA TGTGCCAGCACTCCAGCGGGAGGGCCTCGGGGGACCCAGTACTTC. It is translated as CASTPAGGPRGTQYF.

The rearrangement links TRBV7-8 to TRBJ1-3; a weak D match, TRBD1 (5 bases). Germline values: CDR1 SGHVS, CDR2 FQNEAQ. CDR3 length equals 16 residues. Trimming removed 5 bases at V and 9 bases at J, with 23 bases between. The DNA of the CDR3 is TGTGCCAGCAGCCGAAACCGGGACTTTGCGCGTGGCACCATATATTTT. It encodes CASSRNRDFARGTIYF.

V gene TRBV2 combines with J gene TRBJ1-3; weak D call: TRBD1 (6 bases). Trimming took 3 bases from V and 2 from J, leaving 11 bases between them. This CDR3 contains 15 residues. CDR1 is SNHLY, CDR2 FYNNEI, per germline. CDR3 nucleotide sequence: TGTGCCAGCAGTGAGGGCAGGGGTCCTGGAAACACCATATATTTT. Translated, it gives CASSEGRGPGNTIYF.